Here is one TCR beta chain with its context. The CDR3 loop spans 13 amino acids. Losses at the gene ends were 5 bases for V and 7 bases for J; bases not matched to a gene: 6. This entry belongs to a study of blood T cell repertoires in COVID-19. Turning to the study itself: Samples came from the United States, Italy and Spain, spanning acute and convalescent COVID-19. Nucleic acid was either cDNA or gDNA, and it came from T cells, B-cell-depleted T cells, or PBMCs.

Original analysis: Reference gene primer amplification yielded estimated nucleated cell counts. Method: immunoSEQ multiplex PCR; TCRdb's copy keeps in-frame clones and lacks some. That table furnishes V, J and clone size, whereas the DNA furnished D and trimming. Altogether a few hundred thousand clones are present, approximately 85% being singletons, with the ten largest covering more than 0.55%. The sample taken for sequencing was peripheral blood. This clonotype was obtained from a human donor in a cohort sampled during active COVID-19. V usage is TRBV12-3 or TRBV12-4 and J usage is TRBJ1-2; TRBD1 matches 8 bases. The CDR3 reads CASSVDRGAGYTF. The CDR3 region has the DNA TGTGCCAGCAGTGTAGACAGGGGAGCTGGCTACACCTTC.